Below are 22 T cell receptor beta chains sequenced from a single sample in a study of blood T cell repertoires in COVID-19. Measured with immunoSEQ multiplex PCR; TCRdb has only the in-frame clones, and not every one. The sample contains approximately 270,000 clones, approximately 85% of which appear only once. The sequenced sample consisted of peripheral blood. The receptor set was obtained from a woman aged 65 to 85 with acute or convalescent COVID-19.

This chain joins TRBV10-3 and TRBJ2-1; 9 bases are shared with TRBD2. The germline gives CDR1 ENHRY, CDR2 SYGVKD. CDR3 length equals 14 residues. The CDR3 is CATVSGGRGDEQFF. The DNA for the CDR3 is TGTGCTACTGTTAGCGGGGGAAGAGGCGATGAGCAGTTCTTC.

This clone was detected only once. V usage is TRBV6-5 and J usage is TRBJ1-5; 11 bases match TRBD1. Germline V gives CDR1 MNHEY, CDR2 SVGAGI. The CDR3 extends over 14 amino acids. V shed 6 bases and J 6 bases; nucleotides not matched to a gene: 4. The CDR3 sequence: CASRGQGAVQPQHF. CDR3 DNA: TGTGCCAGCAGAGGACAGGGGGCCGTTCAGCCCCAGCATTTT.

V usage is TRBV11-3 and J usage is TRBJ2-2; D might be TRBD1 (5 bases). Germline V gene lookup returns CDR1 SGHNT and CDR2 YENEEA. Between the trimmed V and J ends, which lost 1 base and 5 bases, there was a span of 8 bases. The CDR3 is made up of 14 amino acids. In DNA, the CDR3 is TGTGCCAGCAGCTTAGGGGGCTTAACCGGGGAGCTGTTTTTT. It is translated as CASSLGGLTGELFF. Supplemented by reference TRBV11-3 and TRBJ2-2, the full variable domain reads EAGVVQSPRYKIIEKKQPVAFWCNPISGHNTLYWYLQNLGQGPELLIRYENEEAVDDSQLPKDRFSAERLKGVDSTLKIQPAELGDSAVYLCASSLGGLTGELFFGEGSRLTVL.

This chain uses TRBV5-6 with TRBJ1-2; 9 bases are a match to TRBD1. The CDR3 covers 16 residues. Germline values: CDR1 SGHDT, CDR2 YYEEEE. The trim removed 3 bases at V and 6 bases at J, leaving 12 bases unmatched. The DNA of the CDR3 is TGTGCCAGCAGCTCGTCGACAGGGGGGATATATGATGGCTACACCTTC. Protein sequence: CASSSSTGGIYDGYTF.

CDR3 sequence reads: CASSLIQGVAFF. In DNA form, the CDR3 reads TGTGCCAGCAGCTTAATACAGGGGGTGGCTTTCTTT. The rearrangement joins TRBV11-2 to TRBJ1-1, with TRBD1 matching over 8 bases. Germline CDR1 reads SGHAT; CDR2 reads FQNNGV. This CDR3 is built from 12 residues. Trimming removed 2 bases from V and 11 bases from J; junction bases left unmatched: 4.

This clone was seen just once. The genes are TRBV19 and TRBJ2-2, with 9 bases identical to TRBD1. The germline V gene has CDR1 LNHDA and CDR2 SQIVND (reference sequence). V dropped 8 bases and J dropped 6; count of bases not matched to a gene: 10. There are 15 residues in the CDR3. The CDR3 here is CASSHYRGRAGELFF. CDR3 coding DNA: TGTGCCAGTTCTCACTACAGGGGGCGGGCCGGGGAGCTGTTTTTT.

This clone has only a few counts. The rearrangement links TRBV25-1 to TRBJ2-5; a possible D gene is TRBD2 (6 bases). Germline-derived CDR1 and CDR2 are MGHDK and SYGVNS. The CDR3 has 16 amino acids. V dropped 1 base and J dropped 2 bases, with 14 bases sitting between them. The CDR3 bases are TGTGCCAGCAGTGAATTAATTGGCGGGGTTCAAGAGACCCAGTACTTC. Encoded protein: CASSELIGGVQETQYF. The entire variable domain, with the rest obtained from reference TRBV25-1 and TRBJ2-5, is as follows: EADIYQTPRYLVIGTGKKITLECSQTMGHDKMYWYQQDPGMELHLIHYSYGVNSTEKGDLSSESTVSRIRTEHFPLTLESARPSHTSQYLCASSELIGGVQETQYFGPGTRLLVL.

The chain's CDR3 is CASSYGGEGYTF. CDR3 sequence (DNA): TGTGCCAGCAGTTACGGGGGGGAGGGCTACACCTTC. The V and J genes are TRBV6-5 and TRBJ1-2; D might be TRBD1 (5 bases). CDR1 is MNHEY, CDR2 SVGAGI, per germline. Trimming cost V 2 bases and J 8 bases, with 9 bases left between them. The length of the CDR3 is 12 residues.

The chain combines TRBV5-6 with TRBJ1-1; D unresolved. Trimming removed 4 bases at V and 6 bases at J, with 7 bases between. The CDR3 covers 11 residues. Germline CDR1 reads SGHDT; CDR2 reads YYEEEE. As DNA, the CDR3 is TGTGCCAGCAGCCGCGGCGCTGAAGCTTTCTTT. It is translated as CASSRGAEAFF.

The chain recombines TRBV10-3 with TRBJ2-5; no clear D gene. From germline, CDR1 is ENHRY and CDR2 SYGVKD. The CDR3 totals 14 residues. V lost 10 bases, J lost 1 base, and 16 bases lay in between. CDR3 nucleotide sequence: TGTGCCACCCTGGGCACCGCCGTCCAAGAGACCCAGTACTTC. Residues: CATLGTAVQETQYF.

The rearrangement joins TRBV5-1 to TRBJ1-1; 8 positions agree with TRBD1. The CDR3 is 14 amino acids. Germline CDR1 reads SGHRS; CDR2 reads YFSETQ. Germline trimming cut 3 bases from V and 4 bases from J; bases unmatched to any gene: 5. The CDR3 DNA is TGCGCCAGCAGCTCAGGGGGCGCAGGCACTGAAGCTTTCTTT. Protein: CASSSGGAGTEAFF.

CDR3 in amino acids: CASSVQTVQFDYDSNQPQHF. DNA of the CDR3: TGTGCCAGCAGCGTACAGACAGTCCAATTTGATTACGATAGCAATCAGCCCCAGCATTTT. The chain recombines TRBV7-8 with TRBJ1-5, with D perhaps TRBD1 (5 bases). Germline V lookup: CDR1 SGHVS, CDR2 FQNEAQ. The CDR3 covers 20 residues. The V end was cut by 5 bases, the J end by 0 bases, with 26 bases between.

The chain's CDR3 is CASKDRGRTEAFF. The CDR3, as DNA: TGTGCCAGCAAGGACAGGGGAAGGACTGAAGCTTTCTTT. V usage is TRBV6-5 and J usage is TRBJ1-1; TRBD1 matches at 9 bases. Per germline, CDR1 MNHEY and CDR2 SVGAGI. The CDR3 has 13 residues. V lost 7 bases and J lost 5; bases outside the gene matches: 5.

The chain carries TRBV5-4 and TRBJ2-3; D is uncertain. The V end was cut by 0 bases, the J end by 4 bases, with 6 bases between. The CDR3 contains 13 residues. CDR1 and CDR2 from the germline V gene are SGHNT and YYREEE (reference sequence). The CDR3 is CASSLELADTQYF. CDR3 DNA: TGTGCCAGCAGCTTGGAACTCGCAGATACGCAGTATTTT. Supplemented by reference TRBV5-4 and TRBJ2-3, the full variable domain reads ETGVTQSPTHLIKTRGQQVTLRCSSQSGHNTVSWYQQALGQGPQFIFQYYREEENGRGNFPPRFSGLQFPNYSSELNVNALELDDSALYLCASSLELADTQYFGPGTRLTVL.

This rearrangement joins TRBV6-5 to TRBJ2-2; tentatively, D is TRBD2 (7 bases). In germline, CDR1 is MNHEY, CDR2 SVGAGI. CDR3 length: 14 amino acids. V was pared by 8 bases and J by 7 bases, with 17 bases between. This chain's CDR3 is CASLTGRGSGELFF. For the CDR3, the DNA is TGTGCCAGCCTCACAGGGAGGGGAAGCGGGGAGCTGTTTTTT.

The CDR3 nucleotides are TGTGCCAGCAGCCAAGGGGCTACGCAGGGGATAGGGTCACCCCTCCACTTT. This sequence encodes CASSQGATQGIGSPLHF. The chain carries TRBV3-1 (or the pseudogene TRBV3-2) and TRBJ1-6; weak D call: TRBD1 (6 bases). Per the germline V gene, CDR1 is LGHDT and CDR2 is YNNKEL (reference sequence). Trimming pared 1 base from V and 10 bases from J, leaving 20 bases between. The CDR3 runs to 17 residues.

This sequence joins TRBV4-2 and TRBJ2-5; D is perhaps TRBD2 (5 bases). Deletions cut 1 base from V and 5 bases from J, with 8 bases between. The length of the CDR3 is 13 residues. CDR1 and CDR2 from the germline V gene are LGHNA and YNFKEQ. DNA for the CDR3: TGTGCCAGCAGCCAAGTCCGCGGGGAGACCCAGTACTTC. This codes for CASSQVRGETQYF.

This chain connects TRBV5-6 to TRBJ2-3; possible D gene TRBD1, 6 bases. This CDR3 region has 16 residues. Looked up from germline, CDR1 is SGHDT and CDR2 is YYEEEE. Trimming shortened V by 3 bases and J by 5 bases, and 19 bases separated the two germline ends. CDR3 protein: CASSYGGPIRGDTQYF. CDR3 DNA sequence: TGTGCCAGCAGCTATGGGGGCCCAATACGGGGAGATACGCAGTATTTT. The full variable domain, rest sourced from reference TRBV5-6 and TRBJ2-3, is DAGVTQSPTHLIKTRGQQVTLRCSPKSGHDTVSWYQQALGQGPQFIFQYYEEEERQRGNFPDRFSGHQFPNYSSELNVNALLLGDSALYLCASSYGGPIRGDTQYFGPGTRLTVL.

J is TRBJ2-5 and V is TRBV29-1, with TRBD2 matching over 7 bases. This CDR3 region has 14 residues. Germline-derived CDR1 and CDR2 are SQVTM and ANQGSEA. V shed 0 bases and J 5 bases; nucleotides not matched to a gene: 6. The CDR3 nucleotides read TGCAGCGTTGAAGACCTGGGGGGGAGGGAGACCCAGTACTTC. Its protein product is CSVEDLGGRETQYF.

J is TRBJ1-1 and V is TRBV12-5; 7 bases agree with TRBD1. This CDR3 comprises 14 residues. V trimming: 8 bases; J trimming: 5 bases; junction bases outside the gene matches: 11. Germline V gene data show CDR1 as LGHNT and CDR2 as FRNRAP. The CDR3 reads CASQTDRVSTEAFF. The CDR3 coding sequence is TGTGCTAGTCAGACCGACAGGGTATCTACTGAAGCTTTCTTT.

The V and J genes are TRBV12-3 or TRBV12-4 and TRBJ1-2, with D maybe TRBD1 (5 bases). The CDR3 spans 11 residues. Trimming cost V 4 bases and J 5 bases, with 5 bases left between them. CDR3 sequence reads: CASSSGYGYTF. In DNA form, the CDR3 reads TGTGCCAGCAGTTCAGGGTATGGCTACACCTTC.

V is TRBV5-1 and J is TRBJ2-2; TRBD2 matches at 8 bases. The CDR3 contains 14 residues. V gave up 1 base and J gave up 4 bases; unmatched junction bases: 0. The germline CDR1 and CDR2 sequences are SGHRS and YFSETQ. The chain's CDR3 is CASSLSGGTGELFF. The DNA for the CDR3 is TGCGCCAGCAGCTTGAGCGGGGGCACCGGGGAGCTGTTTTTT.